Described below is a single TCR beta chain sequence and its context. Its matching antigen is unknown. The data were taken from a study of shared clonotypes between healthy human individuals. It was into CD45RA+ naive and CD45RA-negative memory subsets that the CD4+ cells were split. Using immunoSEQ multiplex PCR, the repertoire was profiled, and TCRdb retains in-frame clones only, with some absent. The table lists 2,500,000 or so clones, 85% to 95% of them singletons, with over 0.12% in the top ten. The V gene lost 1 base and the J gene lost 7 bases, with 7 bases spanning the gap. The CDR3 has 13 residues. Germline V gives CDR1 MNHNS, CDR2 SASEGT. The study's findings and limits: Sampling involved blood alone; tissue repertoires likely differ.

This clonotype was sampled from a man aged 18 to 30 in good health. The V call is TRBV6-1, the J call TRBJ1-4; D gene ambiguous. Sample: naive CD4+ T cells sorted from blood. Described subset: CD45RA+ positively selected. CDR3 in DNA: TGTGCCAGCAGTGAAGGGTCAATTGAAAAACTGTTTTTT. Its translation is CASSEGSIEKLFF.